The 32 T cell receptor beta chains presented below share a single source sample, sequenced in a study of shared clonotypes between healthy human individuals. TCRdb keeps only in-frame clones here, not all; method: immunoSEQ multiplex PCR. This table holds more than 550,000 clones, 90% found once. The sample taken for sequencing was memory CD8+ T cells from PBMCs. Subset indicated: CD45RO+ cells pooled with CCR7-negative TemRA cells. These receptors came from a young man in good health. Some clones in this sample may be carry-over from other donors' samples.

This rearrangement joins TRBV6-1 to TRBJ2-7; possibly TRBD2 for D (5 bases). With 2 bases removed from V and 2 bases from J, the gap between germline ends came to 13 bases. The CDR3 contains 15 residues. CDR1 MNHNS and CDR2 SASEGT come from the germline V gene. The CDR3 protein is CASSENIARAYEQYF. The CDR3 DNA follows: TGTGCCAGCAGTGAAAACATTGCGAGGGCCTACGAGCAGTACTTC.

The chain is built from TRBV5-6 and TRBJ1-3; 7 nucleotides line up with TRBD1. CDR3 size: 16 residues. CDR1 is SGHDT and CDR2 is YYEEEE in the germline V gene. The V and J ends lost 3 bases and 3 bases, in that order; junction bases with no gene match: 9. This CDR3 reads CASSSDRAHSGNTIYF. CDR3 DNA sequence: TGTGCCAGCAGCTCCGACAGGGCCCACAGTGGAAACACCATATATTTT.

The rearrangement joins TRBV10-1 to TRBJ2-1, with D hard to call. V lost 2 bases to trimming and J lost 9 bases, with 5 bases between them. Germline values: CDR1 WNHNN, CDR2 SYGVQD (reference sequence). This CDR3 has 11 amino acids. For the CDR3, the DNA is TGCGCCAGCAGTGAGCGCGGTGAGCAGTTCTTC. This gives the protein CASSERGEQFF.

The V and J genes are TRBV7-3 and TRBJ2-1, with 14 bases aligning to TRBD2. This CDR3 comprises 17 residues. Germline CDR1 and CDR2: SGHTA and FQGTGA. Germline trimming cut 5 bases from V and 6 bases from J; bases unmatched to any gene: 9. This CDR3 is CASSLRPGLAGGNEQFF. CDR3 DNA: TGTGCCAGCAGCCTCCGACCCGGACTAGCGGGGGGCAATGAGCAGTTCTTC. Full variable domain (remainder filled in from reference TRBV7-3 and TRBJ2-1): GAGVSQTPSNKVTEKGKYVELRCDPISGHTALYWYRQSLGQGPEFLIYFQGTGAADDSGLPNDRFFAVRPEGSVSTLKIQRTERGDSAVYLCASSLRPGLAGGNEQFFGPGTRLTVL.

The CDR3 loop is CASSFGRGSYEQYF. The CDR3 nucleotides are TGTGCCAGCAGCTTCGGCAGGGGCTCCTACGAGCAGTACTTC. The chain combines TRBV13 with TRBJ2-7; tentatively, D is TRBD1 (6 bases). The CDR3 covers 14 residues. Germline CDR1 reads PRHDT; CDR2 reads FYEKMQ (reference sequence). Trimming pared 3 bases from V and 0 bases from J, leaving 9 bases between.

The rearrangement links TRBV28 to TRBJ1-4; 7 nucleotides agree with TRBD1. This CDR3 has 14 amino acids. Unmatched junction bases numbered 0, after V lost 5 bases and J lost 0 bases. The germline gives CDR1 MDHEN, CDR2 SYDVKM. The CDR3 sequence: CASSTGATNEKLFF. The CDR3 nucleotides read TGTGCCAGCAGTACAGGGGCAACTAATGAAAAACTGTTTTTT.

For the CDR3, the DNA is TGTGCCAGCAGCGGCCAACCCCTCCCGACCTACGAGCAGTACTTC. It encodes CASSGQPLPTYEQYF. The chain uses TRBV7-2 and TRBJ2-7; D uncertain. The CDR3 extends over 15 amino acids. Germline-derived CDR1 and CDR2 are SGHTA and FQGNSA. V lost 5 bases and J lost 2, with 16 bases in between.

The chain links TRBV7-8 to TRBJ2-1, with D possibly being TRBD1 (5 bases). This CDR3 region has 17 residues. Germline CDR1 SGHVS, CDR2 FQNEAQ. V was clipped by 1 base and J by 3 bases, with 16 bases between them. In DNA, the CDR3 is TGTGCCAGCAGCTTAGGCCCCACGACAGAAGACTACAATGAGCAGTTCTTC. Residues: CASSLGPTTEDYNEQFF.

The V gene is TRBV5-1, the J gene TRBJ2-2; a possible D gene is TRBD1 (5 bases). The germline gives CDR1 SGHRS, CDR2 YFSETQ. V was pared by 8 bases and J by 2 bases, with 16 bases between. The CDR3 loop spans 15 amino acids. CDR3 bases: TGCGCCAGTCAGCAGTTTGACAGAAACACCGGGGAGCTGTTTTTT. This encodes CASQQFDRNTGELFF.

The gene calls are TRBV29-1 and TRBJ2-7, with D possibly being TRBD2 (6 bases). V was cut by 4 bases and J by 7 bases, with 14 bases left in between. The CDR3 length is 12 residues. The V gene's germline CDR1 is SQVTM and CDR2 ANQGSEA. Here the CDR3 DNA reads TGCAGCGTTGTATGGGGGGTGGGTGAGCAGTACTTC. Encoded protein: CSVVWGVGEQYF.

This clone was seen a handful of times. The CDR3 sequence is CASSQEGRTGLIWEPQHF. In DNA form, the CDR3 reads TGTGCCAGCAGTCAGGAAGGTAGGACAGGGCTAATCTGGGAGCCCCAGCATTTT. The V and J genes are TRBV28 and TRBJ1-5, with 8 bases aligning to TRBD1. The CDR3 loop spans 18 amino acids. With 5 bases clipped from V and 8 bases from J, the junction kept 20 bases outside the gene matches. CDR1 and CDR2 (germline): MDHEN, SYDVKM.

This clone is a singleton in its sample. The V call is TRBV7-9, the J call TRBJ2-6; D is unclear. The germline V gene has CDR1 SEHNR and CDR2 FQNEAQ (reference sequence). The V and J ends lost 2 bases and 2 bases respectively, with 13 bases between them. The CDR3 sequence is 17 residues long. In nucleotides, the CDR3 is TGTGCCAGCAGCTTAAAGGCCACAAAGGCTGGGGCCAACGTCCTGACTTTC. Protein: CASSLKATKAGANVLTF.

The rearrangement joins TRBV27 to TRBJ2-7, with D possibly matching TRBD2 (8 bases). With 7 bases removed from V and 3 bases from J, the gap between germline ends came to 19 bases. CDR1 and CDR2 from the germline V gene are MNHEY and SMNVEV (reference sequence). The length of the CDR3 is 15 residues. The CDR3 protein is CASTPGGDSIYEQYF. The CDR3 DNA is TGTGCCAGCACCCCGGGGGGGGACAGTATCTACGAGCAGTACTTC.

The chain has TRBV7-6 and TRBJ1-2; weak D call: TRBD1 (6 bases). CDR1 is SGHVS and CDR2 is FNYEAQ in the germline V gene. The ends were cut back, 5 bases at V and 5 bases at J, with 21 bases in the middle. There are 16 residues in the CDR3. CDR3 sequence (DNA): TGTGCCAGCAGCGGTGGAAGCCGGGACACGGGGTATGGCTACACCTTC. Translation gives CASSGGSRDTGYGYTF. Variable domain in full (rest from reference TRBV7-6 and TRBJ1-2): GAGVSQSPRYKVTKRGQDVALRCDPISGHVSLYWYRQALGQGPEFLTYFNYEAQQDKSGLPNDRFSAERPEGSISTLTIQRTEQRDSAMYRCASSGGSRDTGYGYTFGSGTRLTVV.

V usage is TRBV23-1 and J usage is TRBJ1-2; maybe TRBD1 (5 bases). TRBV23-1 is identified as an open reading frame with a role that is uncertain. The CDR3 spans 19 residues. V lost 0 bases and J 0 bases, leaving 20 bases between the germline ends. DNA of the CDR3: TGCGCCAGCAGTCAATCGGTTTGGGGGAGTAGGGTGACTAACTATGGCTACACCTTC. Translating it yields CASSQSVWGSRVTNYGYTF.

The rearrangement joins TRBV27 to TRBJ2-7; D is uncertain. The CDR3 is made up of 14 amino acids. Germline V gene data show CDR1 as MNHEY and CDR2 as SMNVEV (reference sequence). Trimming left V 6 bases short and J 4 bases short, with 16 bases between. The CDR3 is CASSRIDQWYEQYF. Here the CDR3 DNA reads TGTGCCAGCAGCCGGATAGACCAATGGTACGAGCAGTACTTC.

Of note for this clone: One junction end does not reproduce the germline sequence, and a read error may be involved. The chain employs TRBV6-1 and TRBJ1-2; 7 bases line up with TRBD1. CDR1 is MNHNS and CDR2 is SASEGT in the germline V gene. The CDR3 spans 14 residues. The CDR3 loop is CASSEGGQGYGYTF. In DNA form, the CDR3 reads TGTGCCAGCAGCGAAGGGGGCCAGGGCTATGGCTACACCTTC.

The rearrangement joins TRBV4-1 to TRBJ1-1, with D maybe TRBD1 (6 bases). The CDR3 is 13 amino acids. Germline CDR1 is MGHRA and CDR2 is YSYEKL. Trimming stripped 4 bases from V and 6 bases from J, with 12 bases between. The CDR3 protein is CASSLRGGPEAFF. The DNA of the CDR3 is TGCGCCAGCAGCCTGCGGGGGGGGCCTGAAGCTTTCTTT.

This clone showed up just once. The gene calls are TRBV9 and TRBJ1-4, with D unclear. The CDR3 length is 15 residues. Trimming took 3 bases from V and 4 from J, leaving 13 bases between them. The germline V gene encodes CDR1 SGDLS and CDR2 YYNGEE. CDR3 protein: CASSAGGKVNEKLFF. The DNA of the CDR3 is TGTGCCAGCAGCGCGGGCGGGAAAGTTAATGAAAAACTGTTTTTT. The full variable domain, with the rest looked up from reference TRBV9 and TRBJ1-4, is DSGVTQTPKHLITATGQRVTLRCSPRSGDLSVYWYQQSLDQGLQFLIQYYNGEERAKGNILERFSAQQFPDLHSELNLSSLELGDSALYFCASSAGGKVNEKLFFGSGTQLSVL.

This sequence joins TRBV7-8 and TRBJ1-1; maybe TRBD1 (5 bases). Germline V gene lookup returns CDR1 SGHVS and CDR2 FQNEAQ. CDR3 length: 13 amino acids. Trimming shortened V by 6 bases and J by 2 bases, and 10 bases separated the two germline ends. CDR3 in DNA: TGTGCCAGCAGGGGACCGAGTAACACTGAAGCTTTCTTT. Protein sequence: CASRGPSNTEAFF.

The chain couples TRBV9 to TRBJ2-1, with 8 bases that match TRBD2. Germline V gene data show CDR1 as SGDLS and CDR2 as YYNGEE. The CDR3 runs 15 residues. The trim removed 2 bases at V and 8 bases at J, leaving 9 bases unmatched. This CDR3 is CASSVSPSGWYEQFF. CDR3 DNA sequence: TGTGCCAGCAGCGTGTCTCCTAGCGGGTGGTATGAGCAGTTCTTC.

The chain is built from TRBV7-9 and TRBJ1-2; a possible D gene is TRBD1 (5 bases). This CDR3 spans 15 amino acids. The germline CDR1 and CDR2 sequences are SEHNR and FQNEAQ (reference sequence). Trimming took 5 bases from V and 0 from J, leaving 13 bases between them. DNA for the CDR3: TGTGCCAGCAGCCCAAGCGGGGGGACTAACTATGGCTACACCTTC. This codes for CASSPSGGTNYGYTF.

The J gene is TRBJ2-1, the V gene TRBV9, with 12 bases identical to TRBD2. Per the germline V gene, CDR1 is SGDLS and CDR2 is YYNGEE. The CDR3 spans 17 residues. The J segment lost 10 bases and the V segment lost 3 bases, leaving 14 bases of the junction unmatched. The CDR3 loop is CASSAPYGLAGWNEQFF. DNA of the CDR3: TGTGCCAGCAGCGCGCCCTACGGACTAGCGGGATGGAACGAGCAGTTCTTC.

This clone was seen a single time. The CDR3 sequence is CASSFHYNEQFF. CDR3 bases: TGTGCCAGCAGCTTTCACTACAATGAGCAGTTCTTC. V is TRBV11-2 and J is TRBJ2-1; D remains unclear. The V and J ends lost 3 bases and 3 bases respectively, with 3 bases between them. The CDR3 has 12 amino acids. The germline gives CDR1 SGHAT, CDR2 FQNNGV.

The chain links TRBV2 to TRBJ2-3, with 7 bases that match TRBD2. This CDR3 region has 16 residues. Germline CDR1 SNHLY, CDR2 FYNNEI. V trimming: 4 bases; J trimming: 2 bases; junction bases outside the gene matches: 9. The CDR3 region has the DNA TGTGCCAGCAGTGCGCCGGGACTATCCTCCACAGATACGCAGTATTTT. It is translated as CASSAPGLSSTDTQYF.

This chain uses TRBV9 with TRBJ2-7; TRBD1 matches at 7 bases. This CDR3 region has 14 residues. Germline CDR1 reads SGDLS; CDR2 reads YYNGEE. With V trimmed by 3 bases and J by 2 bases, 5 bases remained unmatched. The CDR3 nucleotides read TGTGCCAGCAGCGGCAGGGGGTCGACCTACGAGCAGTACTTC. Its protein product is CASSGRGSTYEQYF.

The sample holds a few counts of this clone. The V gene is TRBV28, the J gene TRBJ1-3, with TRBD1 identical over 9 bases. Germline-derived CDR1 and CDR2 are MDHEN and SYDVKM. CDR3 length equals 12 residues. V lost 6 bases to trimming and J lost 11 bases; unmatched junction nucleotides: 5. The DNA of the CDR3 is TGTGCCAGCAGACAGGGGGCGCGGTCCATATATTTT. Translating gives CASRQGARSIYF. The complete variable domain, with remaining parts taken from reference TRBV28 and TRBJ1-3, reads DVKVTQSSRYLVKRTGEKVFLECVQDMDHENMFWYRQDPGLGLRLIYFSYDVKMKEKGDIPEGYSVSREKKERFSLILESASTNQTSMYLCASRQGARSIYFGEGSWLTVV.

The table lists this clone with a count of one. V is TRBV28 and J is TRBJ2-2, with 9 nucleotides matching TRBD1. V lost 3 bases, J lost 6 bases, and 8 bases stayed unmatched. Germline V lookup: CDR1 MDHEN, CDR2 SYDVKM. The CDR3 extends over 16 amino acids. CDR3 sequence: CASSLRGQGIAGELFF. As DNA, the CDR3 is TGTGCCAGCAGTTTGAGGGGACAGGGCATCGCCGGGGAGCTGTTTTTT. The whole variable domain, filled in from reference TRBV28 and TRBJ2-2, reads DVKVTQSSRYLVKRTGEKVFLECVQDMDHENMFWYRQDPGLGLRLIYFSYDVKMKEKGDIPEGYSVSREKKERFSLILESASTNQTSMYLCASSLRGQGIAGELFFGEGSRLTVL.

The chain recombines TRBV29-1 with TRBJ2-7; TRBD1 might be the D (5 bases). The CDR3 is 16 residues long. Germline assignment: CDR1 SQVTM and CDR2 ANQGSEA. V lost 4 bases, J lost 2 bases, and 21 bases lay in between. CDR3 in DNA: TGCAGCGTTGGCGCAGTTAAACCCGACAGCCCCTACGAGCAGTACTTC. Protein sequence: CSVGAVKPDSPYEQYF.

V gene TRBV5-5 combines with J gene TRBJ1-2; maybe TRBD1 (5 bases). V gave up 3 bases and J gave up 2 bases, with 11 bases separating them. CDR3 size: 14 residues. Germline assignment: CDR1 SGHKS and CDR2 YYEKEE (reference sequence). CDR3 amino acids: CASSSDTGNYGYTF. The DNA for the CDR3 is TGTGCCAGCAGCTCGGACACGGGAAACTATGGCTACACCTTC. The full variable domain, with the rest looked up from reference TRBV5-5 and TRBJ1-2, is DAGVTQSPTHLIKTRGQQVTLRCSPISGHKSVSWYQQVLGQGPQFIFQYYEKEERGRGNFPDRFSARQFPNYSSELNVNALLLGDSALYLCASSSDTGNYGYTFGSGTRLTVV.

The V gene is TRBV10-3, the J gene TRBJ2-1, with 8 bases aligning to TRBD1. V lost 4 bases to trimming and J lost 4 bases; unmatched junction nucleotides: 3. The V gene's germline CDR1 is ENHRY and CDR2 SYGVKD. The CDR3 totals 14 residues. CDR3 DNA: TGTGCCATCAGTGTGAACAGGGGGTACAATGAGCAGTTCTTC. Protein sequence: CAISVNRGYNEQFF.

This chain uses TRBV28 with TRBJ2-7; D gene unclear. Germline values: CDR1 MDHEN, CDR2 SYDVKM. The CDR3 runs to 14 residues. V lost 8 bases, J lost 0 bases, and 14 bases lay in between. DNA for the CDR3: TGTGCCAGCTTGCAGTCGGGTTCCTCCTACGAGCAGTACTTC. Translated: CASLQSGSSYEQYF.